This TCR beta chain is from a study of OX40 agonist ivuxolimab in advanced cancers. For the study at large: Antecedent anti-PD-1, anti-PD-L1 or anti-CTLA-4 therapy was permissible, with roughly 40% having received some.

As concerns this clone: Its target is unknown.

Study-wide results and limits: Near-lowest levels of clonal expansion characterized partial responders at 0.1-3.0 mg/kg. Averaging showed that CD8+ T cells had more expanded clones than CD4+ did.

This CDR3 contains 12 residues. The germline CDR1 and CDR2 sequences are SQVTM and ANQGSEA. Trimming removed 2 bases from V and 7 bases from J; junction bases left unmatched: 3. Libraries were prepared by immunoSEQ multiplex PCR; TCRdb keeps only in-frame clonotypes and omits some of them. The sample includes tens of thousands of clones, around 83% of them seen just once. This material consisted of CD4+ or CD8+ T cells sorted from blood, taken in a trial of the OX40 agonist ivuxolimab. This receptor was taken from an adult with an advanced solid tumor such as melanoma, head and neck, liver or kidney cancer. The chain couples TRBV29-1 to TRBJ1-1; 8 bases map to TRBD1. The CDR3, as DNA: TGCAGCGTTGAAACAGGGGGGAATGAAGCTTTCTTT. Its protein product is CSVETGGNEAFF. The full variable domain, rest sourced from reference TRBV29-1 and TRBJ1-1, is SAVISQKPSRDICQRGTSLTIQCQVDSQVTMMFWYRQQPGQSLTLIATANQGSEATYESGFVIDKFPISRPNLTFSTLTVSNMSPEDSSIYLCSVETGGNEAFFGQGTRLTVV.